This T cell receptor (beta chain) was captured in a study of graft-versus-host responses after intestinal transplantation. The CDR3 is made up of 15 amino acids. The repertoire was sequenced with immunoSEQ multiplex PCR; TCRdb's copy has only in-frame clones and lacks some. Of tens of thousands of clones listed, approximately 90% are singletons. The sequence derives from a human patient who received an intestinal transplant, so some T cells may come from the graft donor. Sequenced here: PBMCs, sampled about 120 days after intestinal transplantation. The V gene is TRBV21-1, the J gene TRBJ2-7; TRBD1 is taken as the D call from the table, unchecked against the DNA. TRBV21-1 is recorded as a pseudogene. The CDR3 DNA is TGTGCCAGCAGCTCCCGACAGGGGAAAGTCCACGAGCAGTACTTC. Protein product: CASSSRQGKVHEQYF.